This T cell receptor beta chain was recorded in a study of blood T cell repertoires in COVID-19. Study in general: COVID-19 samples, acute and convalescent, were from the United States, Italy and Spain. T cells, B-cell-depleted T cells, or PBMCs provided the cDNA or gDNA that served as material.

In the source study's methods: Estimation of nucleated cell counts relied on the amplification of reference gene primers. Here immunoSEQ multiplex PCR was the method, and the copy in TCRdb shows in-frame clones only, minus some. The DNA was the basis for D and trimming; V, J and clone size are from that table. The sample shows 110,000 to 150,000 clones, 75% to 90% of them seen only once. This clone was counted a few times. Sequences were obtained from peripheral blood. The TCR comes from a woman aged 50 to 65 with acute or convalescent COVID-19.

CDR3 in amino acids: CASSQANGQPQHF. The CDR3 bases are TGTGCCAGCAGCCAAGCCAACGGGCAGCCCCAGCATTTT. The gene calls are TRBV4-2 and TRBJ1-5; D call uncertain. CDR3 size: 13 residues. Per germline, CDR1 LGHNA and CDR2 YNFKEQ. Deletions cut 1 base from V and 7 bases from J, with 8 bases between.